Following are 12 T cell receptor beta chains from one sample sequenced in a study of early T cells in non-severe SARS-CoV-2 infection. TCRdb processed the 5' RACE reads anew with MiXCR; each CDR3 protein has one entry. Among 70,000 or so distinct CDR3 sequences, about 12% were seen once, and the ten largest hold 3% to 5%. Sequenced: whole blood. These receptor sequences come from an adult who was a healthcare worker with PCR-confirmed SARS-CoV-2 infection or an uninfected control (not recorded which).

This clonotype was recorded at least ten times. The V and J genes are TRBV9 and TRBJ2-1, with 12 bases fitting TRBD2. Germline V gene sequence: CDR1 SGDLS, CDR2 YYNGEE. CDR3 length equals 15 residues. Germline trimming cut 4 bases from V and 6 bases from J; bases unmatched to any gene: 5. The CDR3 loop reads CASSNPLAGGNEQFF. In DNA form, the CDR3 reads TGTGCCAGCAGCAATCCACTAGCGGGAGGCAATGAGCAGTTCTTC. Looking up the rest from reference TRBV9 and TRBJ2-1 gives the full variable domain: DSGVTQTPKHLITATGQRVTLRCSPRSGDLSVYWYQQSLDQGLQFLIQYYNGEERAKGNILERFSAQQFPDLHSELNLSSLELGDSALYFCASSNPLAGGNEQFFGPGTRLTVL.

This clonotype has ten or more counts. V and J are TRBV12-3 or TRBV12-4 and TRBJ2-2, with D tentatively TRBD2 (6 bases). The V and J ends lost 6 bases and 5 bases respectively, with 16 bases between them. The CDR3 has 15 residues. The DNA for the CDR3 is TGTGCCAGCAGCTTCTTTCGGCGGGAAACCGGGGAGCTGTTTTTT. Its protein product is CASSFFRRETGELFF.

The chain combines TRBV14 with TRBJ2-1, with D maybe TRBD2 (6 bases). This CDR3 contains 15 residues. V lost 2 bases and J 0 bases, leaving 8 bases between the germline ends. The germline V gene encodes CDR1 SGHDN and CDR2 FVKESK. This CDR3 is CASSQQTSSYNEQFF. The DNA of the CDR3 is TGTGCCAGCAGCCAACAGACTAGCTCCTACAATGAGCAGTTCTTC.

The chain links TRBV20-1 to TRBJ2-3, with 10 bases that match TRBD2. V shed 6 bases and J 0 bases; nucleotides not matched to a gene: 9. This CDR3 spans 16 amino acids. Germline V gene data show CDR1 as DFQATT and CDR2 as SNEGSKA (reference sequence). CDR3 region: CSAARAGGPSTDTQYF. CDR3 sequence (DNA): TGCAGTGCAGCCCGAGCGGGAGGGCCTAGCACAGATACGCAGTATTTT.

There are many counts of this clonotype. The chain joins TRBV13 to TRBJ2-3; TRBD2 matches 8 bases. This CDR3 spans 17 amino acids. Unmatched junction bases numbered 14, after V lost 5 bases and J lost 4 bases. Germline CDR1 and CDR2: PRHDT and FYEKMQ (reference sequence). The CDR3, as DNA: TGTGCCAGCAGCCCCAACCCAAGAGCGGGAGACCCAGATACGCAGTATTTT. Translated, it gives CASSPNPRAGDPDTQYF.

This clonotype was detected many times. This chain's CDR3 is CATRSGNEQFF. The CDR3 nucleotides read TGTGCCACAAGGAGTGGGAATGAGCAGTTCTTC. This chain connects TRBV6-4 to TRBJ2-1; D not resolved. The CDR3 is made up of 11 amino acids. V was shortened by 10 bases and J by 7 bases, with 11 bases between the two germline ends. Germline V gene data show CDR1 as MRHNA and CDR2 as SNTAGT.

This clonotype was seen at least ten times. The chain employs TRBV20-1 and TRBJ2-7, with a possible D match to TRBD1 (5 bases). The CDR3 contains 14 residues. Germline V gene lookup returns CDR1 DFQATT and CDR2 SNEGSKA (reference sequence). The CDR3 nucleotides are TGCAGCCCGTACCGGGCCCCAGGGACCTACGAGCAGTACTTC. It encodes CSPYRAPGTYEQYF.

The chain is built from TRBV5-6 and TRBJ1-1, with D perhaps TRBD1 (5 bases). V was trimmed by 4 bases and J by 0 bases, leaving 7 bases between them. The CDR3 is 13 amino acids. Germline values: CDR1 SGHDT, CDR2 YYEEEE. The CDR3 sequence is CASSRGMNTEAFF. The CDR3 nucleotides are TGTGCCAGCAGCCGGGGGATGAACACTGAAGCTTTCTTT. The entire variable domain, with the rest obtained from reference TRBV5-6 and TRBJ1-1, is as follows: DAGVTQSPTHLIKTRGQQVTLRCSPKSGHDTVSWYQQALGQGPQFIFQYYEEEERQRGNFPDRFSGHQFPNYSSELNVNALLLGDSALYLCASSRGMNTEAFFGQGTRLTVV.

In the case of this clonotype: The junction departs from the called germline gene at one end, perhaps through a read error. The chain uses TRBV7-6 and TRBJ1-4; TRBD1 might be the D (6 bases). The germline V gene has CDR1 SGHVS and CDR2 FNYEAQ. The CDR3 runs 13 residues. CDR3 DNA sequence: TGTGCCAGCAGCTTGTGGGACACAGAAAAACTGTATTTT. Amino acid sequence: CASSLWDTEKLYF.

This clonotype was detected ten times or more. V and J are TRBV28 and TRBJ2-7; 8 nucleotides agree with TRBD1. With V trimmed by 5 bases and J by 5 bases, 11 bases remained unmatched. The CDR3 loop spans 15 amino acids. Germline lookup yields CDR1 MDHEN and CDR2 SYDVKM. CDR3 region: CASSPQGETGDEQYF. CDR3 DNA: TGTGCCAGCAGTCCACAGGGGGAAACGGGAGACGAGCAGTACTTC.

About this clonotype: A much bigger clone sits one base away, suggesting this may be a read error. The CDR3 DNA sequence: TGCGCCAGCAGCAACGGGACTAGCGGATTCAATGAGCAGTTCTTC. Encoded protein: CASSNGTSGFNEQFF. This chain links TRBV5-1 with TRBJ2-1, with TRBD2 identical over 11 bases. The CDR3 consists of 15 residues. CDR1 is SGHRS, CDR2 YFSETQ, per germline. Unmatched junction bases numbered 6, after V lost 4 bases and J lost 6 bases.

This sequence joins TRBV18 and TRBJ2-1, with TRBD2 identical over 9 bases. There are 16 residues in the CDR3. CDR1 is KGHSH and CDR2 is LQKENI in the germline V gene. The V segment lost 5 bases and the J segment 7 bases; nucleotides outside the gene matches: 12. CDR3 protein: CASSERPGTSSNEQFF. CDR3 DNA: TGTGCCAGCTCAGAAAGACCCGGGACTAGCTCTAATGAGCAGTTCTTC.